This T cell receptor (beta chain) is from a study of blood T cell repertoires in COVID-19. Generated by immunoSEQ multiplex PCR, the TCRdb table keeps only in-frame clones and is missing some. The sample lists more than 120,000 clones; approximately 81% were seen once. Material for sequencing was peripheral blood. The sequence came from a human donor with acute or convalescent COVID-19. The donor label of this sample is uncertain.

CDR3 protein: CASSPRDRVGTGELFF. DNA of the CDR3: TGTGCCAGCAGCCCCCGGGACAGGGTCGGTACCGGGGAGCTGTTTTTT. The chain combines TRBV7-3 with TRBJ2-2; 9 bases line up with TRBD1. J lost 5 bases, V lost 5 bases, and 9 bases had no gene match. The V gene's germline CDR1 is SGHTA and CDR2 FQGTGA. The CDR3 spans 16 residues.